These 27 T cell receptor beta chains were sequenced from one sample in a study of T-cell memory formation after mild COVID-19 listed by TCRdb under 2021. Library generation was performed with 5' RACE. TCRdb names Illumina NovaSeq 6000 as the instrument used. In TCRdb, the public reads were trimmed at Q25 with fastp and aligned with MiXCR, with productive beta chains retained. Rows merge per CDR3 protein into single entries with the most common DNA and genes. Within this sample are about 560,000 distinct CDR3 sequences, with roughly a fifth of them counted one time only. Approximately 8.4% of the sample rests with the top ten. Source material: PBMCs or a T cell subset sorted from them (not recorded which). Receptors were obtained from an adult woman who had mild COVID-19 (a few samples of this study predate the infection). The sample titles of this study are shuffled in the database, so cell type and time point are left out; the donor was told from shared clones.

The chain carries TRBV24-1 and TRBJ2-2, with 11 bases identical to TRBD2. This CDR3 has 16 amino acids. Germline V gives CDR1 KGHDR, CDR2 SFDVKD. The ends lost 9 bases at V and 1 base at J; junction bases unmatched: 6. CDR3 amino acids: CATYTSGGRNTGELFF. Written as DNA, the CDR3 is TGTGCCACCTACACTAGCGGGGGCCGGAACACCGGGGAGCTGTTTTTT.

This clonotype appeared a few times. CDR3 nucleotides: TGTGCCAGCAGCAATCCGCCTGCGGAAGGCACAGATACGCAGTATTTT. Translated, it gives CASSNPPAEGTDTQYF. The rearrangement joins TRBV7-9 to TRBJ2-3, with D hard to call. V dropped 5 bases and J dropped 1 base, with 16 bases sitting between them. Germline lookup yields CDR1 SEHNR and CDR2 FQNEAQ (reference sequence). The CDR3 has 16 amino acids.

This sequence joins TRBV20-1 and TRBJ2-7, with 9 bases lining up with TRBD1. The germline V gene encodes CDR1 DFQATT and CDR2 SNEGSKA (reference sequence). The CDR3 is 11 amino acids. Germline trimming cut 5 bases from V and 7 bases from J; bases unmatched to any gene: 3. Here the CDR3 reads CSAGQGNEQYF. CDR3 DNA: TGCAGTGCTGGACAGGGGAATGAGCAGTACTTC.

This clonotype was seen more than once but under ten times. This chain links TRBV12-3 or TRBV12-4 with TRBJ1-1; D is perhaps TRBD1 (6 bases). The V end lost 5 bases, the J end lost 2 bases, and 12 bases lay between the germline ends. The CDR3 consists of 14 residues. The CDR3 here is CASSRTVLNTEAFF. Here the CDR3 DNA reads TGTGCCAGCAGTCGGACAGTTTTAAACACTGAAGCTTTCTTT.

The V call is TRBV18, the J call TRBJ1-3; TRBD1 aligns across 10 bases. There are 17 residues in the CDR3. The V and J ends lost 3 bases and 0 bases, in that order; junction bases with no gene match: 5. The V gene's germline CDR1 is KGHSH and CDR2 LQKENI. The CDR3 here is CASSPLGQGNSGNTIYF. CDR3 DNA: TGTGCCAGCTCACCCCTGGGACAGGGGAACTCTGGAAACACCATATATTTT. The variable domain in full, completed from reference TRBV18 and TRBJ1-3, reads NAGVMQNPRHLVRRRGQEARLRCSPMKGHSHVYWYRQLPEEGLKFMVYLQKENIIDESGMPKERFSAEFPKEGPSILRIQQVVRGDSAAYFCASSPLGQGNSGNTIYFGEGSWLTVV.

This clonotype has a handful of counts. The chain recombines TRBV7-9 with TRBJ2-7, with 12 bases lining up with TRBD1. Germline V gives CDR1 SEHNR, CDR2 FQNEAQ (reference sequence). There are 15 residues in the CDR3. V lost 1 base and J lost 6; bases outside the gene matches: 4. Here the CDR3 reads CASSLVGQGASEQYF. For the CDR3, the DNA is TGTGCCAGCAGCTTAGTGGGACAGGGGGCTAGCGAGCAGTACTTC.

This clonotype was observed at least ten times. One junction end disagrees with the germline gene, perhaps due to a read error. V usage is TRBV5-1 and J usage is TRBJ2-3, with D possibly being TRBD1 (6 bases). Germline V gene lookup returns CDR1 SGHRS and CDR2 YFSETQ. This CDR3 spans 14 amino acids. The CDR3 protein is CASSFGTSTDTQYF. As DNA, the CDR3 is TGTGCCAGCAGCTTCGGGACATCCACAGATACGCAGTATTTT.

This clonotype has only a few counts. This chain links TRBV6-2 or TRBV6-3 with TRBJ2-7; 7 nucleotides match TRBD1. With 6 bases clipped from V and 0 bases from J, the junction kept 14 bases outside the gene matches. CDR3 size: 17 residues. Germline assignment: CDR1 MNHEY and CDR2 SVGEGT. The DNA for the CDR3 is TGTGCCAGCAGCGACCTATCCCGGACAGGTAGCTCCTACGAGCAGTACTTC. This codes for CASSDLSRTGSSYEQYF.

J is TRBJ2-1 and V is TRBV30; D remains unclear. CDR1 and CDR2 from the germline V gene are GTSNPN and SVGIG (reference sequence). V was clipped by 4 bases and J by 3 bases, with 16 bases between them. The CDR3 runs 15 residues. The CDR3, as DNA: TGTGCCTGGAAAGACGCACACCTACTCTACAATGAGCAGTTCTTC. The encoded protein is CAWKDAHLLYNEQFF.

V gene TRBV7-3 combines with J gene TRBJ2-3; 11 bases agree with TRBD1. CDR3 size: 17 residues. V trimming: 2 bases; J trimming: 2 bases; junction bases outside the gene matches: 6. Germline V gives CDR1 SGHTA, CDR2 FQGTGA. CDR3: CASSLWTGGTFTDTQYF. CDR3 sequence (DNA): TGTGCCAGCAGCTTATGGACAGGGGGCACTTTCACAGATACGCAGTATTTT.

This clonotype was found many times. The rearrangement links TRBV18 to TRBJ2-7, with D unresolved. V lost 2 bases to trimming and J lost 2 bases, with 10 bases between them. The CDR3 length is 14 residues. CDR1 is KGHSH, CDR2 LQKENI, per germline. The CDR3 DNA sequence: TGTGCCAGCTCACCATTAGTCAGACCCTACGAGCAGTACTTC. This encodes CASSPLVRPYEQYF.

For the CDR3, the DNA is TGCAGCGCCGGAGGGACGAGCTTCAACTATGGCTACACCTTC. Protein sequence: CSAGGTSFNYGYTF. The rearrangement joins TRBV29-1 to TRBJ1-2, with a weak D call TRBD1 (5 bases). CDR1 and CDR2 (germline): SQVTM, ANQGSEA. The CDR3 spans 14 residues. V was pared by 7 bases and J by 2 bases, with 17 bases between.

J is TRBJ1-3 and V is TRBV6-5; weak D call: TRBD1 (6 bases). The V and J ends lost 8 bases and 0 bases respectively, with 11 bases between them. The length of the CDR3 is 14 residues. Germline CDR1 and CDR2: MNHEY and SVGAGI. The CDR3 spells CASRATGSGNTIYF. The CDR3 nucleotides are TGTGCCAGCCGAGCGACAGGCTCTGGAAACACCATATATTTT.

The CDR3 protein is CASSYWANNEQFF. The CDR3, as DNA: TGTGCCAGCAGTTACTGGGCTAACAATGAGCAGTTCTTC. The chain links TRBV6-2 or TRBV6-3 to TRBJ2-1, with D uncertain. V was shortened by 1 base and J by 5 bases, with 6 bases between the two germline ends. The CDR3 runs 13 residues. The germline V gene has CDR1 MNHEY and CDR2 SVGEGT.

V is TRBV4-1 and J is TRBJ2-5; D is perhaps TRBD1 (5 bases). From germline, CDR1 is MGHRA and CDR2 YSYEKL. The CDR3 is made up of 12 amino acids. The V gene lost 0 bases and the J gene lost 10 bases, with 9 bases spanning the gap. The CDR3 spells CASSQDGHHQYF. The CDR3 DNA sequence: TGCGCCAGCAGCCAAGATGGACACCACCAGTACTTC.

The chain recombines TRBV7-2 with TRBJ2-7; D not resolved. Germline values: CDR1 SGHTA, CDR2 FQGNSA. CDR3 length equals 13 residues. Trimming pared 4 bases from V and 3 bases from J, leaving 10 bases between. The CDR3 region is CASSSEIRYEQYF. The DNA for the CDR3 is TGTGCCAGCAGCTCAGAGATTCGCTACGAGCAGTACTTC.

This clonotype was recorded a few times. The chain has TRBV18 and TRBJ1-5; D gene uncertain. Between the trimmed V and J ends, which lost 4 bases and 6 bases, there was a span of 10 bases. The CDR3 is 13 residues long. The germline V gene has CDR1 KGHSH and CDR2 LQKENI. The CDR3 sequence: CASSQGQSQPQHF. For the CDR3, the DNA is TGTGCCAGCTCACAAGGTCAAAGTCAGCCCCAGCATTTT.

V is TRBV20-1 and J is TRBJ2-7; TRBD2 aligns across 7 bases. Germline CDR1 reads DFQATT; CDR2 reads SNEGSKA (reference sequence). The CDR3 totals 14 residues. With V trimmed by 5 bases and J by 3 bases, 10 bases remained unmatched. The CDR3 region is CSAGRGGLDYEQYF. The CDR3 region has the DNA TGCAGTGCTGGACGCGGGGGTTTAGACTACGAGCAGTACTTC.

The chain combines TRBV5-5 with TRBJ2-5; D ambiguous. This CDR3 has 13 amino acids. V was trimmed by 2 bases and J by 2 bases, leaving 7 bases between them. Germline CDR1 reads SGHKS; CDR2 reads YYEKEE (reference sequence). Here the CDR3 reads CASSFWGQETQYF. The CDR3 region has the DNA TGTGCCAGCAGCTTCTGGGGTCAAGAGACCCAGTACTTC.

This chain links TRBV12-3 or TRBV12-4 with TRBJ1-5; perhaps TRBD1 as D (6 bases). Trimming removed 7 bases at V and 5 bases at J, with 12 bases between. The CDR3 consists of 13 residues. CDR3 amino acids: CASTGQIYQPQHF. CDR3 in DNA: TGTGCCAGCACCGGACAGATTTATCAGCCCCAGCATTTT.

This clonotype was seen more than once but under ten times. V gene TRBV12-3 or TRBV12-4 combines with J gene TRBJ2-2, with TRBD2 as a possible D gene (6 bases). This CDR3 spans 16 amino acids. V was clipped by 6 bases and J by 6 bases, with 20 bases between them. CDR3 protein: CASSSTLWGEAGELFF. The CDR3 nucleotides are TGTGCCAGCAGCTCCACTCTTTGGGGGGAAGCCGGGGAGCTGTTTTTT.

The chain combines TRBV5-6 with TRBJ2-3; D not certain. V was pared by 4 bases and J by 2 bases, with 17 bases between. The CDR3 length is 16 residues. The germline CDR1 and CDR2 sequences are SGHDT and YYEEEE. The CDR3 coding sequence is TGTGCCAGCAGCGCGAGCAGGTTCCCAGTCACAGATACGCAGTATTTT. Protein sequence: CASSASRFPVTDTQYF.

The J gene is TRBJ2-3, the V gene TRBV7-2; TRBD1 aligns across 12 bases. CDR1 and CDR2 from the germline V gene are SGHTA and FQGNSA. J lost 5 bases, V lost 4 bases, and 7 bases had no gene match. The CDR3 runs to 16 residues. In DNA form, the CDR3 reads TGTGCCAGCAGCTCCCCCGGGACAGGGGGCGGAGATACGCAGTATTTT. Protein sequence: CASSSPGTGGGDTQYF.

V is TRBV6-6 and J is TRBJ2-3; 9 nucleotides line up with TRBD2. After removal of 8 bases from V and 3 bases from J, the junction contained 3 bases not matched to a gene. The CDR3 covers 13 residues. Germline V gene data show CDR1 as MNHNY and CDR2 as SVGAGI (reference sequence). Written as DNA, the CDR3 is TGTGCCAGCGCGGGAGGGGGTACAGATACGCAGTATTTT. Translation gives CASAGGGTDTQYF.

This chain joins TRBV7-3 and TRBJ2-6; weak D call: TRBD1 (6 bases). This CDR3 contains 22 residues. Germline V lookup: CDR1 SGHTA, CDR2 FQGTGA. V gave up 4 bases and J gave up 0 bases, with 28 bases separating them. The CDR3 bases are TGTGCCAGCAGCTACCGAGCGCAAATAGGGCAGGGGATACCCTCTGGGGCCAACGTCCTGACTTTC. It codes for CASSYRAQIGQGIPSGANVLTF.

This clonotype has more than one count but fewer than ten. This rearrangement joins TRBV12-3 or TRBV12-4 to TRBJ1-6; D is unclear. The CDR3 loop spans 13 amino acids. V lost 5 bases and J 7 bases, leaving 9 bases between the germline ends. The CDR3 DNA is TGTGCCAGCAGTGGGGAGAAAAATTCACCCCTCCACTTT. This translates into CASSGEKNSPLHF.

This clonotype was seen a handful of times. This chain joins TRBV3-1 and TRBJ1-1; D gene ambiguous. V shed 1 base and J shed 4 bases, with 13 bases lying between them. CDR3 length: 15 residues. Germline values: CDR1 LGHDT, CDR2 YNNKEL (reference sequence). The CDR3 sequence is CASSQALGLGTEAFF. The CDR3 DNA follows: TGTGCCAGCAGCCAAGCCCTGGGTCTCGGCACTGAAGCTTTCTTT.